The present TCR beta chain was sequenced within a study of T cells in Graves' hyperthyroidism and ophthalmopathy. Whole-study results and caveats: Separation of ophthalmopathy from stable hyperthyroidism was achieved by a 13 V-J model. A median around 6.4 months before onset, the model predicted ophthalmopathy.

There are 13 residues in the CDR3. V shed 3 bases and J 4 bases; nucleotides not matched to a gene: 2. The V gene's germline CDR1 is DFQATT and CDR2 SNEGSKA (reference sequence). Clinical symptoms, serum thyroxine and TRAb, thyroid ultrasound and orbital computed tomography together formed the diagnostic basis. Amplification yielded TCR beta CDR3 regions, with RNA transcripts as the source. During a first-round RT-PCR of the TCR CDR3, the HTBI primer set was used. MiXCR, run by TCRdb on the multiplex PCR reads, gives a single entry per CDR3 protein. The sample records a few hundred thousand distinct CDR3 sequences, more than 20% being singletons. Points on this clonotype: Its antigen is currently unknown.

V usage is TRBV20-1 and J usage is TRBJ2-2; 7 positions match TRBD1. The sample comprised blood. The TCR originated in a man aged 45 to 65 with Graves' hyperthyroidism. The DNA for the CDR3 is TGCAGTGCTAGCGGGACAGCCACCGGGGAGCTGTTTTTT. The encoded protein is CSASGTATGELFF.